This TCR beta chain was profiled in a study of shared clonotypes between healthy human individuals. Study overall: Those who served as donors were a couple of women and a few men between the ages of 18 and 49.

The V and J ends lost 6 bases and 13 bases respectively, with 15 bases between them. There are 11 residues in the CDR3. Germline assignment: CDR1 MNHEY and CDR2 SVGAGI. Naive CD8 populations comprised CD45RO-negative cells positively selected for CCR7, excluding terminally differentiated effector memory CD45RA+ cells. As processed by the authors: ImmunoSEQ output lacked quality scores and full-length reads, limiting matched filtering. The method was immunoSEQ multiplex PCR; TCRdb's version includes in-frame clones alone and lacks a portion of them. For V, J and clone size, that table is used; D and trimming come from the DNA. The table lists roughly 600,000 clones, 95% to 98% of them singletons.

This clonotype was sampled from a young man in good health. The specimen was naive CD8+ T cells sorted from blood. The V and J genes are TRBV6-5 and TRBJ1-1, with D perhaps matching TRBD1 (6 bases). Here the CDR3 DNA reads TGTGCCAGCAGCCCGGGGGGCGGGTTTTTCTTT. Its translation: CASSPGGGFFF.